This T cell receptor (beta chain) is drawn from a study of blood T cell repertoires in COVID-19. Sequencing was performed with immunoSEQ multiplex PCR; in TCRdb, only in-frame clones are kept and a portion is missing. The table lists over 200,000 clones, about 80% of them singletons. The CDR3 sequence is 13 residues long. V lost 3 bases and J 6 bases, leaving 9 bases between the germline ends. Germline V gene sequence: CDR1 MNHEY, CDR2 SMNVEV (reference sequence). The chain couples TRBV27 to TRBJ1-3; D ambiguous. The receptor was isolated from a middle-aged man who had recovered from COVID-19. The sequencing sample was made of PBMCs or T cells enriched from blood (not recorded which). The CDR3 DNA follows: TGTGCCAGCAGTTTCCTTTCCTCAAACACCATATATTTT. It translates to CASSFLSSNTIYF.